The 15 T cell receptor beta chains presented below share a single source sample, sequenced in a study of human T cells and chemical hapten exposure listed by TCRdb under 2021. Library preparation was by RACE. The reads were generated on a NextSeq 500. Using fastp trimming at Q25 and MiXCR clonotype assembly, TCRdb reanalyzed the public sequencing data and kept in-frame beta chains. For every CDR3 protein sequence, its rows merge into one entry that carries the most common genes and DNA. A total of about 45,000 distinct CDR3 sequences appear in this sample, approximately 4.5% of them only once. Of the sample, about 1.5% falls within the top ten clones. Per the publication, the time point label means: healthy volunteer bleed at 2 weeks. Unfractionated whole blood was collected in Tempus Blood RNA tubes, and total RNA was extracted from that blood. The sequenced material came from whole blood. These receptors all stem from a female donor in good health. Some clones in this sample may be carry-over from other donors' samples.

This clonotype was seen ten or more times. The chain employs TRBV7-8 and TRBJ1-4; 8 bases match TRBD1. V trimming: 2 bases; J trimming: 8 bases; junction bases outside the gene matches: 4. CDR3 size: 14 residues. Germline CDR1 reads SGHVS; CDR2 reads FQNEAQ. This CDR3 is CASSLTGGWEKLFF. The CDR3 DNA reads TGTGCCAGCAGCTTAACAGGGGGTTGGGAAAAACTGTTTTTT.

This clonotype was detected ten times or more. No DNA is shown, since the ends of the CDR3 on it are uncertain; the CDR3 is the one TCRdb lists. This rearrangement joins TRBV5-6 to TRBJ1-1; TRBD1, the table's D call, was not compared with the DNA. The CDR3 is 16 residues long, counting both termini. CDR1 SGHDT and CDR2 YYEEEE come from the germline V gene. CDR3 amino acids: CASSFLWGAPNTEAFF.

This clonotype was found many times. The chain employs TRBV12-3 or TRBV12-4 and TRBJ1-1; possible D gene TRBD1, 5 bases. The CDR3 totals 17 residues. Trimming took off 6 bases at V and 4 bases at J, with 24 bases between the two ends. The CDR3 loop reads CASSPAGTSSRITEAFF. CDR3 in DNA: TGTGCCAGCAGCCCAGCCGGGACTTCCAGTCGGATCACTGAAGCTTTCTTT.

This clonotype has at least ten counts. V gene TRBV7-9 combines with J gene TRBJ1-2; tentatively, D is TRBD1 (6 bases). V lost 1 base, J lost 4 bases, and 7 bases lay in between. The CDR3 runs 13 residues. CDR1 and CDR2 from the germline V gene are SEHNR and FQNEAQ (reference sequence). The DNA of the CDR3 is TGTGCCAGCAGCTTAGGGACAGTCTATGGCTACACCTTC. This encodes CASSLGTVYGYTF.

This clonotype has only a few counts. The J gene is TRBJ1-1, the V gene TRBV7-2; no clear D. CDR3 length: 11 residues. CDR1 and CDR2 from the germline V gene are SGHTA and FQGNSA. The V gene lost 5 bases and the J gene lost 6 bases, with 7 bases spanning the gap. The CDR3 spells CASSVGSEAFF. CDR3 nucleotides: TGTGCCAGCAGCGTTGGCTCTGAAGCTTTCTTT.

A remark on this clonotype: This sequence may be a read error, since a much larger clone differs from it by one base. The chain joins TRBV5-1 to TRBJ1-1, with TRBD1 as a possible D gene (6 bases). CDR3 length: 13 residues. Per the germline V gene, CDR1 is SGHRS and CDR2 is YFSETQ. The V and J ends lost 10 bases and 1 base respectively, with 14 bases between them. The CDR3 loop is CAGRQDQNTEAFF. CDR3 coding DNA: TGCGCCGGCCGACAGGACCAGAACACTGAAGCTTTCTTT.

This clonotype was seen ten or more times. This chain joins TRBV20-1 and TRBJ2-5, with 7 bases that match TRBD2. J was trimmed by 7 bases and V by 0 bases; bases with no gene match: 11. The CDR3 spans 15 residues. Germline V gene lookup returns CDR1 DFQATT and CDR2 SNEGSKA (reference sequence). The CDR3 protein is CSARDLRGVGATQYF. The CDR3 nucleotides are TGCAGTGCTAGAGATCTCCGGGGGGTCGGGGCGACCCAGTACTTC.

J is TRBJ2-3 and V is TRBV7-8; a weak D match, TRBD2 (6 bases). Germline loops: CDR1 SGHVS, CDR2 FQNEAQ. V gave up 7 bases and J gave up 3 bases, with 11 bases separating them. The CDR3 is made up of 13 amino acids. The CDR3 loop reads CASMEAGTDTQYF. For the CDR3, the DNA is TGTGCCAGCATGGAGGCGGGGACAGATACGCAGTATTTT.

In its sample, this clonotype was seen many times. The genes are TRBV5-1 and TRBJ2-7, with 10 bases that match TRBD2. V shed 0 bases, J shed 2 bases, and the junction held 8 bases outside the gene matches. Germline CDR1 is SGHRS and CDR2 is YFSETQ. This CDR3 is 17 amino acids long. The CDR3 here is CASSLVASGGLPYEQYF. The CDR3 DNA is TGCGCCAGCAGCTTGGTAGCTAGCGGGGGCTTACCCTACGAGCAGTACTTC.

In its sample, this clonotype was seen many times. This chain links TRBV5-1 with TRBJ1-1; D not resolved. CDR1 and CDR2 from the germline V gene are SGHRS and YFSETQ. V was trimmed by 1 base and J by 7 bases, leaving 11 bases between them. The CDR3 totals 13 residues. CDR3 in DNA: TGCGCCAGCAGCTTGACGTCCGGCAGTGAAGCTTTCTTT. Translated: CASSLTSGSEAFF.

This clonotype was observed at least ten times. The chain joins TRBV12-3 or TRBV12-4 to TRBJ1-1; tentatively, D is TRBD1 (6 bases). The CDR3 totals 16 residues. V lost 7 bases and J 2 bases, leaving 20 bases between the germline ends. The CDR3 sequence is CASTWDMGAPNTEAFF. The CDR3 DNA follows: TGTGCCAGCACTTGGGATATGGGGGCACCCAACACTGAAGCTTTCTTT.

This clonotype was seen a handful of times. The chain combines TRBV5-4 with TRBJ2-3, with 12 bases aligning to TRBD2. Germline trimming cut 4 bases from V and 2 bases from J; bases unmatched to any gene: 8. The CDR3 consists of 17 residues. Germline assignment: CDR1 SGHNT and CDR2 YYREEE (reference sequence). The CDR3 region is CASSQTSGGPDTDTQYF. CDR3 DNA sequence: TGTGCCAGCAGCCAAACTAGCGGGGGGCCCGACACAGATACGCAGTATTTT.

The CDR3: CASSQTLSGGAYNEQFF. The CDR3 DNA reads TGCGCCAGCAGCCAAACCCTGAGCGGGGGGGCCTACAATGAGCAGTTCTTC. This rearrangement joins TRBV4-1 to TRBJ2-1; TRBD2 agrees at 10 bases. In germline, CDR1 is MGHRA, CDR2 YSYEKL. V trimming: 2 bases; J trimming: 2 bases; junction bases outside the gene matches: 6. This CDR3 region has 17 residues.

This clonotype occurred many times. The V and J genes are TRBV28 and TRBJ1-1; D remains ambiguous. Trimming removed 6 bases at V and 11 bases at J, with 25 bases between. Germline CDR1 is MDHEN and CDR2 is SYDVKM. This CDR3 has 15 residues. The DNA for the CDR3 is TGTGCCAGCAGGCAATCCGGGTGGTCGGGCCTAGATGCTTTCTTT. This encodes CASRQSGWSGLDAFF. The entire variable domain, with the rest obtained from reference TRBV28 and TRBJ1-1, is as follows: DVKVTQSSRYLVKRTGEKVFLECVQDMDHENMFWYRQDPGLGLRLIYFSYDVKMKEKGDIPEGYSVSREKKERFSLILESASTNQTSMYLCASRQSGWSGLDAFFGQGTRLTVV.

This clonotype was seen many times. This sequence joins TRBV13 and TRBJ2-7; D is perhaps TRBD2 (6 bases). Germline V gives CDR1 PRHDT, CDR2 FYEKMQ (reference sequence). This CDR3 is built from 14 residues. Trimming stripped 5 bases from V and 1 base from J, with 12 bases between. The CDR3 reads CASSVEGLSYEQYF. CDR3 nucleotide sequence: TGTGCCAGCAGCGTGGAGGGACTTTCCTACGAGCAGTACTTC.